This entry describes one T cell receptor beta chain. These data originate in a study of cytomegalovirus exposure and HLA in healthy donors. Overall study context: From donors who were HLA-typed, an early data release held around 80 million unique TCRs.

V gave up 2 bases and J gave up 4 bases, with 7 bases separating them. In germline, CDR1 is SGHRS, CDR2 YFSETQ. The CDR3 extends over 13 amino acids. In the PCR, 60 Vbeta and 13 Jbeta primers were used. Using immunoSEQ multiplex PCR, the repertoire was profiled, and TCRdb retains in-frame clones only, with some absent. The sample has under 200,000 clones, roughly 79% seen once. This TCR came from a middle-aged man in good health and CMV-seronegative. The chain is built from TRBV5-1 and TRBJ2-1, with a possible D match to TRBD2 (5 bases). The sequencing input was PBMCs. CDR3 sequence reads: CASSFGDYNEQFF. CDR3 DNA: TGCGCCAGCAGCTTCGGGGATTACAATGAGCAGTTCTTC.